This TCR beta chain appears in the sequencing data of a study of cytomegalovirus exposure and HLA in healthy donors. The study's findings and limits: As a later analysis revealed, most CMV-associated TCR beta chains appeared HLA-restricted. Judged likely to be a sequencing artifact was a cluster of highly shared sequence variants. Sequences of the TCR beta chain were said to predict the HLA-A and HLA-B alleles of most subjects accurately. Exclusion as indistinguishable affected some V segments, including TRBV6-2 and TRBV6-3.

The length of the CDR3 is 14 residues. The trim removed 6 bases at V and 8 bases at J, leaving 7 bases unmatched. Germline assignment: CDR1 MNHEY and CDR2 SVGAGI. Primers included in the PCR were 60 Vbeta and 13 Jbeta primers. Here immunoSEQ multiplex PCR was the method, and the copy in TCRdb shows in-frame clones only, minus some. Of roughly 160,000 clones in the sample, about four fifths were seen once. To note about this clone: Its antigen is not known.

Sequencing input: PBMCs. The chain employs TRBV6-5 and TRBJ1-4; the match to TRBD1 covers 9 bases. This receptor was taken from a woman in her forties or fifties in good health and CMV-seronegative. Here the CDR3 reads CASSRGQGREKLFF. The CDR3 coding sequence is TGTGCCAGCAGCCGGGGACAGGGTCGGGAAAAACTGTTTTTT.